A selection of T cell receptor beta chains follows, all from one sample in a study of T cell repertoires in cytomegalovirus infection. MiXCR was run by TCRdb on the reads, yielding one entry per CDR3 protein. The table has around 240,000 distinct CDR3 sequences, over 20% seen once. The sample comprised CD8+ T cells from PBMCs. Receptor source: a human donor in good health (CMV status not recorded). Some clones in this sample may be carry-over from other donors' samples. The CDR3 runs from the conserved cysteine through the conserved F or W. The D gene is left open where the match is weak. The size field is filled for only some rows; it gives once, few, many or a size class.

abundance,d_gene,len,j_gene,v_gene,CDR3nt,CDR3aa
NA,TRBD1,16,TRBJ2-1,TRBV11-1,TGTGCCAGCAGCCCATTTCCGGGACAGGGGTACAATGAGCAGTTCTTC,CASSPFPGQGYNEQFF
few,NA,12,TRBJ2-7,TRBV2,TGTGCCAGCATTTTCACCTCCTACGAGCAGTACTTC,CASIFTSYEQYF
many,NA,12,TRBJ2-1,TRBV11-2,TGTGCCAGCAGCTTACATCAGAATGAGCAGTTCTTC,CASSLHQNEQFF
NA,TRBD1,14,TRBJ2-1,TRBV9,TGTGCCAGCAGCTCAACAGGGGGATGGTATGAGCAGTTCTTC,CASSSTGGWYEQFF
NA,NA,8,TRBJ1-2,TRBV20-1,TGCAGTCCCTTTGGCTACACCTTC,CSPFGYTF
many,NA,11,TRBJ1-1,TRBV7-2,TGTGCCAGCATTTATTTGGCTGAAGCTTTCTTT,CASIYLAEAFF
NA,NA,11,TRBJ1-1,TRBV29-1,TGCAGCGTGTCAGGGAGCACTCAAGCTTTCTTT,CSVSGSTQAFF
few,NA,15,TRBJ1-6,TRBV25-1,TGTGCCAGCAGTGACTACAATTCCCCCCTCCGCACCCTCCACTTT,CASSDYNSPLRTLHF
NA,NA,14,TRBJ2-5,TRBV7-3,TGTGCCAGCAGCCCTTCGGCGGGGATGGAGACCCAGTACTTC,CASSPSAGMETQYF
NA,NA,14,TRBJ2-7,TRBV28,TGTGCCAGCAGTTTGTTCCAGGGTCCAGGCGAGCAGTACTTC,CASSLFQGPGEQYF
many,NA,16,TRBJ1-5,TRBV10-3,TGTGCCATCAGTGAGTCGAAACAGGTTGGCAATCAGCCCCAGCATTTT,CAISESKQVGNQPQHF
many,TRBD1,15,TRBJ2-7,TRBV5-6,TGTGCCAGCAGCGGCGCGGGACAGGCCTTCTACGAGCAGTACTTC,CASSGAGQAFYEQYF
few,TRBD1,16,TRBJ1-5,TRBV29-1,TGCAGCGTTGCCCTGACAGGGGTAGGAAGCAATCAGCCCCAGCATTTT,CSVALTGVGSNQPQHF
many,NA,13,TRBJ2-7,TRBV7-8,TGTGCCAGCAGCTTATACGGTCCCTACGAGCAGTACTTC,CASSLYGPYEQYF
NA,NA,17,TRBJ2-6,TRBV5-8,TGTGCCAGCAGCTTGTCCCAGGGATTCTCTGGGGCCAACGTCCTGACTTTC,CASSLSQGFSGANVLTF
many,NA,14,TRBJ1-6,TRBV12-3/TRBV12-4,TGTGCCAGCGCCTTAACAGGTCCTGGTTCACCCCTCCACTTT,CASALTGPGSPLHF
NA,NA,13,TRBJ1-2,TRBV28,TGTGCAACCAGCGGTTCCTCTAACTATGGCTACACCTTC,CATSGSSNYGYTF
few,TRBD1,15,TRBJ1-5,TRBV28,TGTGCCAGCAGTTCACAGGGGGCGCGGAGTCAGCCCCAGCATTTT,CASSSQGARSQPQHF
few,NA,13,TRBJ2-2,TRBV28,TGTGCCAGCAGTTCACAAGTAGGCCGGGAGCTGTTTTTT,CASSSQVGRELFF
NA,TRBD2,20,TRBJ2-3,TRBV15,TGTGCCACCAGCAGAGAGCCCGGAACTAGCGGGGGGGAACGCACAGATACGCAGTATTTT,CATSREPGTSGGERTDTQYF
NA,TRBD2,17,TRBJ2-1,TRBV28,TGTGCCAGCAGTTTAACGGGGGGTAGCGGGGGGAACAATGAGCAGTTCTTC,CASSLTGGSGGNNEQFF
NA,NA,17,TRBJ1-3,TRBV20-1,TGCAGTGCTAGAGAAACCCGGGACACCATCTCTGGAAACACCATATATTTT,CSARETRDTISGNTIYF
NA,NA,12,TRBJ1-1,TRBV2,TGTGCCAGCATCCGGGGGCTCGGTGAAGCTTTCTTT,CASIRGLGEAFF
once,NA,14,TRBJ2-7,TRBV5-1,TGCGCCAGCAGCGGAGGGGGGGGGGCCCACGAGCAGTACTTC,CASSGGGGAHEQYF
NA,TRBD2,13,TRBJ2-1,TRBV20-1,TGCAGTGCTCGTAGCGGGAACTACAATGAGCAGTTCTTC,CSARSGNYNEQFF
NA,TRBD1,15,TRBJ1-1,TRBV7-9,TGTGCCAGCAGCTGGGCCGGGACAGGGGGAACTGAAGCTTTCTTT,CASSWAGTGGTEAFF
NA,NA,12,TRBJ1-5,TRBV7-9,TGTGCCAGCAGCCCTGATTATCAGCCCCAGCATTTT,CASSPDYQPQHF
many,NA,17,TRBJ2-7,TRBV12-3/TRBV12-4,TGTGCCAGCAGTTTAGCGCGTCAGGGAACTTTCTCCTACGAGCAGTACTTC,CASSLARQGTFSYEQYF